These 7 T cell receptor beta chains share one sample of origin, sequenced in a study of T cells after yellow fever vaccination (dated by TCRdb to the late 2010s). According to the study, the label for this sample's treatment or condition signals: live attenuated yellow fever vaccine strain. Receptor libraries were prepared by 5' RACE. The sequencing machine was an Illumina NovaSeq 6000. TCRdb reran the public reads through fastp at Q25 and MiXCR, keeping productive beta chains. Records with the same CDR3 protein are collapsed into one entry carrying the most frequent genes and DNA. This sample is represented by 400,000 to 450,000 distinct CDR3 sequences; around 19% of them were singletons. In total, the top ten clones hold roughly a sixth of the sample. Material: PBMCs, obtained before the yellow fever booster vaccination. These receptors all come from a man aged 18-30 years who received the YFV17D yellow fever vaccine.

This chain uses TRBV27 with TRBJ2-2; D uncertain. The V gene lost 5 bases and the J gene lost 6 bases, with 13 bases spanning the gap. The CDR3 is 14 residues long. CDR1 is MNHEY and CDR2 is SMNVEV in the germline V gene (reference sequence). The CDR3 loop reads CASSPMVDAGELFF. The CDR3 region has the DNA TGTGCCAGCAGTCCTATGGTCGACGCCGGGGAGCTGTTTTTT.

The rearrangement joins TRBV20-1 to TRBJ1-5; no reliable D call. V lost 3 bases to trimming and J lost 4 bases, with 10 bases between them. This CDR3 has 13 residues. Germline values: CDR1 DFQATT, CDR2 SNEGSKA (reference sequence). The DNA for the CDR3 is TGCAGTGCTAGGGGCGCTGGAAATCAGCCCCAGCATTTT. This codes for CSARGAGNQPQHF.

V is TRBV4-1 and J is TRBJ1-6; no clear D gene. V dropped 0 bases and J dropped 4 bases, with 16 bases sitting between them. CDR1 and CDR2 (germline): MGHRA, YSYEKL. The CDR3 length is 18 residues. CDR3 loop: CASSQDHLRDLYNSPLHF. Written as DNA, the CDR3 is TGCGCCAGCAGCCAAGATCACTTGAGGGATTTATATAATTCACCCCTCCACTTT.

The rearrangement uses TRBV6-2 or TRBV6-3 and TRBJ2-2, with unresolved D. Between the trimmed V and J ends, which lost 0 bases and 1 base, there was a span of 12 bases. CDR3 length equals 17 residues. The germline V gene has CDR1 MNHEY and CDR2 SVGEGT. CDR3 in DNA: TGTGCCAGCAGTTACTCGATAGTGAACCGGAACACCGGGGAGCTGTTTTTT. It encodes CASSYSIVNRNTGELFF.

This clonotype appeared a few times. The gene calls are TRBV29-1 and TRBJ1-1, with 8 positions matching TRBD1. The CDR3 is 13 residues long. In germline, CDR1 is SQVTM, CDR2 ANQGSEA. V lost 5 bases and J lost 5; bases outside the gene matches: 7. The CDR3 DNA follows: TGCAGCGTTTCCGGACAGGGAGGGACTGAAGCTTTCTTT. Translating gives CSVSGQGGTEAFF.

In this sample, this clonotype turned up many times. This rearrangement joins TRBV7-2 to TRBJ1-1; D remains ambiguous. This CDR3 spans 13 amino acids. CDR1 and CDR2 from the germline V gene are SGHTA and FQGNSA. Deletions cut 5 bases from V and 11 bases from J, with 18 bases between. CDR3 DNA: TGTGCCAGCAGCCTAAGTGCGGTCCCGGGGGCTTTCTTT. Its translation: CASSLSAVPGAFF.

V is TRBV12-5 and J is TRBJ2-3; D remains ambiguous. This CDR3 region has 12 residues. Trimming cost V 2 bases and J 7 bases, with 7 bases left between them. Germline V gene data show CDR1 as LGHNT and CDR2 as FRNRAP. CDR3 coding DNA: TGTGCTAGTGGTTTGCCCCCACATACGCAGTATTTT. Translating gives CASGLPPHTQYF.